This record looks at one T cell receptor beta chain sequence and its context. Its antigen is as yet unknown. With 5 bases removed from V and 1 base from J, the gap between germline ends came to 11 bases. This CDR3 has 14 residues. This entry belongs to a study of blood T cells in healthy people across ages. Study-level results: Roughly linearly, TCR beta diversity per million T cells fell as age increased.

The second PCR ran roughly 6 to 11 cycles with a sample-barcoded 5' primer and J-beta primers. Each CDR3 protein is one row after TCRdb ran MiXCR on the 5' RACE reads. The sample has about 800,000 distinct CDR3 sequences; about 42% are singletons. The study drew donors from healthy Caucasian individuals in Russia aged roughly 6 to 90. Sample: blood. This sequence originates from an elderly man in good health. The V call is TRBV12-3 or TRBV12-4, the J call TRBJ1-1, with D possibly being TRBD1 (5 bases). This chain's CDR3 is CASSPQGPNTEAFF. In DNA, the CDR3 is TGTGCCAGCAGTCCTCAGGGTCCGAACACTGAAGCTTTCTTT.